This is a list of T cell receptor beta chains from one sample in a study of blood T cell repertoires in COVID-19. Assay: immunoSEQ multiplex PCR; the TCRdb copy retains only in-frame clones and omits some. The table has fewer than 85,000 clones, over 70% seen once. The sequencing input was peripheral blood. These receptors came from a woman aged 60-75 years with acute or convalescent COVID-19. Both conserved end residues are part of each CDR3. D genes are given only for firm matches. The size of a clone is reported for some rows only, either as once, few or many, or as a class for expanded clones.

d_gene	abundance	j_gene	v_gene	CDR3aa	CDR3nt
TRBD1	-	TRBJ2-5	TRBV6-6	CASSGTGGGETQYF	TGTGCCAGCAGTGGGACAGGGGGAGGAGAGACCCAGTACTTC
TRBD1	-	TRBJ2-7	TRBV5-1	CASSTDRVGYEQYF	TGCGCCAGCAGCACAGACAGGGTCGGCTACGAGCAGTACTTC
TRBD2	-	TRBJ2-3	TRBV7-3	CASSPRLAGVGDTQYF	TGTGCCAGCAGCCCGCGGCTAGCGGGGGTTGGAGATACGCAGTATTTT
-	-	TRBJ1-1	TRBV19	CASRYTAEAFF	TGTGCCAGTAGGTATACAGCCGAAGCTTTCTTT
TRBD1	-	TRBJ1-6	TRBV27	CASSFRGLSPLHF	TGTGCCAGCAGTTTCAGGGGGCTTTCACCCCTCCACTTT
-	-	TRBJ1-1	TRBV3-1/TRBV3-2	CASSLEGVPGTEAFF	TGTGCCAGCAGCCTAGAAGGGGTGCCAGGCACTGAAGCTTTCTTT
-	-	TRBJ2-5	TRBV27	CASTSPAGGQETQYF	TGTGCCAGCACCTCGCCGGCAGGGGGGCAAGAGACCCAGTACTTC
-	few	TRBJ2-7	TRBV21-1	CASSKAGGDEQYF	TGTGCCAGCAGCAAAGCAGGGGGCGACGAGCAGTACTTC
-	-	TRBJ2-7	TRBV6-6	CASSAALSEQYF	TGTGCCAGCAGTGCGGCCTTGTCCGAGCAGTACTTC
-	few	TRBJ1-5	TRBV10-3	CAISASRGGLDNQPQHF	TGTGCCATCAGTGCGAGTCGTGGGGGCTTGGACAATCAGCCCCAGCATTTT
-	-	TRBJ1-2	TRBV11-3	CASSLDLESSGGYTF	TGTGCCAGCAGCTTAGATCTTGAGAGCTCTGGTGGCTACACCTTC
TRBD1	-	TRBJ2-7	TRBV29-1	CSVRQGAGEQYF	TGCAGCGTTCGACAGGGGGCGGGCGAGCAGTACTTC
-	-	TRBJ2-2	TRBV28	CASRTGNTGELFF	TGTGCCAGCAGGACAGGGAACACCGGGGAGCTGTTTTTT
-	-	TRBJ2-2	TRBV6-5	CASSYSGWTGELFF	TGTGCCAGCAGTTACAGCGGGTGGACCGGGGAGCTGTTTTTT
TRBD1	-	TRBJ1-2	TRBV15	CATSADRVGYTF	TGTGCCACCAGCGCGGACAGGGTTGGCTACACCTTC
-	-	TRBJ1-2	TRBV5-5	CASSPGGRDGYGYTF	TGTGCCAGCAGCCCTGGAGGGCGGGACGGCTATGGCTACACCTTC
TRBD2	-	TRBJ2-1	TRBV5-1	CASSSTSGPWGNEQFF	TGCGCCAGCAGCTCGACTAGCGGTCCCTGGGGCAATGAGCAGTTCTTC
TRBD1	-	TRBJ1-4	TRBV11-3	CASSLRGQREKLFF	TGTGCCAGCAGTCTCAGGGGGCAACGTGAAAAACTGTTTTTT
-	few	TRBJ1-4	TRBV27	CASSFQGGEKLFF	TGTGCCAGCAGTTTCCAGGGTGGTGAAAAACTGTTTTTT
-	once	TRBJ1-3	TRBV19	CASRLPGGTGNTIYF	TGTGCCAGTAGGTTACCGGGTGGCACTGGAAACACCATATATTTT
TRBD2	-	TRBJ2-5	TRBV7-9	CASSPGTTATQYF	TGTGCCAGCAGCCCGGGGACTACTGCAACCCAGTACTTC
TRBD1	-	TRBJ1-2	TRBV19	CASSIQTGTGGANYGYTF	TGTGCCAGTAGTATCCAAACCGGGACAGGGGGCGCTAACTATGGCTACACCTTC
TRBD1	-	TRBJ1-2	TRBV28	CASRGTDTNYGYTF	TGTGCCAGCAGGGGGACAGATACTAACTATGGCTACACCTTC
-	-	TRBJ2-5	TRBV4-3	CASSQAPGQNQETQYF	TGCGCCAGCAGCCAAGCTCCCGGACAGAACCAAGAGACCCAGTACTTC
TRBD1	-	TRBJ2-7	TRBV19	CASSLRGQEQYF	TGTGCCAGTAGTCTCAGGGGACAGGAGCAGTACTTC
TRBD1	-	TRBJ1-4	TRBV5-1	CASSDLTGSGEKLFF	TGCGCCAGCAGCGACTTGACAGGGAGTGGAGAAAAACTGTTTTTT
TRBD2	-	TRBJ2-3	TRBV18	CASSATSGGSTDTQYF	TGTGCCAGCTCAGCGACTAGCGGGGGTAGTACAGATACGCAGTATTTT
-	-	TRBJ1-1	TRBV29-1	CSVESGDTEAFF	TGCAGCGTTGAATCAGGGGACACTGAAGCTTTCTTT
TRBD1	-	TRBJ1-2	TRBV19	CASSRQGLTYGYTF	TGTGCCAGTAGTCGACAGGGGTTGACCTATGGCTACACCTTC
TRBD1	-	TRBJ1-2	TRBV3-1/TRBV3-2	CASSQDRGPGGYTF	TGTGCCAGCAGCCAAGACAGGGGGCCCGGTGGCTACACCTTC
TRBD1	-	TRBJ1-6	TRBV10-3	CAISGGDTPNGPSPLHF	TGTGCCATCTCAGGGGGCGACACCCCGAATGGCCCTTCACCCCTCCACTTT
-	-	TRBJ2-7	TRBV3-1/TRBV3-2	CASSQGTVEQYF	TGTGCCAGCAGCCAAGGGACAGTCGAGCAGTACTTC
-	-	TRBJ1-1	TRBV7-8	CASSFFGDTEAFF	TGTGCCAGCAGCTTCTTCGGGGACACTGAAGCTTTCTTT
TRBD2	-	TRBJ2-1	TRBV7-6	CASSLGASGGYNEQFF	TGTGCCAGCAGCTTAGGGGCTAGCGGGGGGTACAATGAGCAGTTCTTC
TRBD1	-	TRBJ1-5	TRBV6-5	CASGSGGGQPQHF	TGTGCCAGCGGGTCAGGGGGCGGCCAGCCCCAGCATTTT
TRBD2	-	TRBJ2-1	TRBV5-1	CASSYGGGSHNEQFF	TGCGCCAGCAGCTACGGAGGCGGGAGTCACAATGAGCAGTTCTTC
TRBD1	-	TRBJ1-5	TRBV5-1	CASRAGQGIHQPQHF	TGCGCCAGCAGGGCGGGACAGGGGATCCACCAGCCCCAGCATTTT
TRBD1	-	TRBJ2-1	TRBV7-8	CASSLVGGTGRYNEQFF	TGTGCCAGCAGCTTAGTGGGAGGGACAGGGCGCTACAATGAGCAGTTCTTC
-	-	TRBJ1-5	TRBV19	CASSIWQQGQPQHF	TGTGCCAGTAGTATTTGGCAGCAGGGTCAGCCCCAGCATTTT
-	-	TRBJ1-3	TRBV4-1	CASSQDSMVAGAASGNTIYF	TGCGCCAGCAGCCAAGATAGTATGGTAGCAGGGGCAGCTTCGGGAAACACCATATATTTT
-	-	TRBJ1-2	TRBV10-1	CASSDLGHRRQLDLRHGYTF	TGCGCCAGCAGTGATCTGGGACACCGCAGACAACTCGACCTGAGGCATGGCTACACCTTC
TRBD1	-	TRBJ2-5	TRBV24-1	CATSDLTGPQETQYF	TGTGCCACCAGTGACCTGACAGGGCCCCAAGAGACCCAGTACTTC
-	once	TRBJ2-5	TRBV25-1	CASSEAAALGTQYF	TGTGCCAGCAGTGAAGCGGCAGCCCTTGGGACCCAGTACTTC
-	-	TRBJ2-3	TRBV5-6	CASSSWATDTQYF	TGTGCCAGCAGCTCATGGGCCACAGATACGCAGTATTTT
-	-	TRBJ1-1	TRBV24-1	CATSDFVPGHRNTEAFF	TGTGCCACCAGTGATTTCGTCCCGGGACACCGAAACACTGAAGCTTTCTTT